The present TCR beta chain was sequenced within a study of cytomegalovirus exposure and HLA in healthy donors. In the study overall: About 180 million T cells yielded roughly 100 million unique TCR beta sequences, as an earlier analysis found. General study results and limits: Accurate predictions that matched the HLA-A and HLA-B alleles of most subjects were reportedly made from TCR beta sequences. A few CMV-associated chains proved CMV antigen-specific in vitro. Previously analyzed data showed that most TCR beta V segments were productive at a frequency of about 90% or about 30%.

Germline CDR1 is SGHRS and CDR2 is YFSETQ. The CDR3 totals 13 residues. J lost 11 bases, V lost 4 bases, and 3 bases had no gene match. The primer mix had 60 Vbeta and 13 Jbeta primers. TCRdb keeps only in-frame clones here, not all; method: immunoSEQ multiplex PCR. This table holds around 93,000 clones, approximately 80% found once. Note on this clone: The antigen is undetermined.

The specimen sequenced was PBMCs. The rearrangement uses TRBV5-1 and TRBJ2-5; 15 nucleotides agree with TRBD2. This receptor was identified in a man in his thirties or forties in good health and CMV-seropositive. The CDR3 here is CASSLGTSGGQYF. As DNA, the CDR3 is TGCGCCAGCAGCCTCGGGACTAGCGGGGGGCAGTACTTC.